A selection of T cell receptor beta chains follows, all from one sample in a study of cytomegalovirus exposure and HLA in healthy donors. Generated by immunoSEQ multiplex PCR, the TCRdb table keeps only in-frame clones and is missing some. The sample has more than 150,000 clones; roughly 79% are singletons. Input material: PBMCs. Receptor source: a middle-aged man in good health and CMV-seronegative. Each CDR3 is given with its conserved first and last residue. Each record gives: J gene, clone size, D gene, CDR3 length, V gene, CDR3 protein, CDR3 DNA. D genes are given only for firm matches. Clone sizes are given selectively: once, few, many, or a class where the clone is expanded.

j_gene: TRBJ1-5; abundance: NA; d_gene: NA; len: 14; v_gene: TRBV6-5; CDR3aa: CASSLFTGNQPQHF; CDR3nt: TGTGCCAGCAGTCTCTTCACAGGGAATCAGCCCCAGCATTTT
j_gene: TRBJ2-5; abundance: NA; d_gene: TRBD1; len: 16; v_gene: TRBV28; CDR3aa: CASSLRLWDSKETQYF; CDR3nt: TGTGCCAGCAGTTTAAGGCTATGGGACAGCAAAGAGACCCAGTACTTC
j_gene: TRBJ2-6; abundance: NA; d_gene: NA; len: 16; v_gene: TRBV5-1; CDR3aa: CASSLEGRSGANVLTF; CDR3nt: TGCGCCAGCAGCTTGGAGGGGCGGTCTGGGGCCAACGTCCTGACTTTC
j_gene: TRBJ1-1; abundance: NA; d_gene: NA; len: 16; v_gene: TRBV11-2; CDR3aa: CASSPLPGQTGTEAFF; CDR3nt: TGTGCCAGCAGCCCCCTCCCTGGACAGACAGGAACTGAAGCTTTCTTT
j_gene: TRBJ2-7; abundance: NA; d_gene: TRBD2; len: 14; v_gene: TRBV28; CDR3aa: CASTGLAGSYEQYF; CDR3nt: TGTGCCAGCACAGGACTAGCGGGCTCCTACGAGCAGTACTTC
j_gene: TRBJ2-4; abundance: NA; d_gene: NA; len: 19; v_gene: TRBV30; CDR3aa: CAWSVRRQGGVAAKNSQYF; CDR3nt: TGTGCCTGGAGTGTACGTCGGCAGGGCGGGGTAGCCGCCAAAAACAGTCAGTACTTC
j_gene: TRBJ2-1; abundance: NA; d_gene: TRBD1; len: 15; v_gene: TRBV28; CDR3aa: CASSPLGQVYNEQFF; CDR3nt: TGTGCCAGCAGTCCCCTAGGACAGGTTTACAATGAGCAGTTCTTC
j_gene: TRBJ1-2; abundance: NA; d_gene: TRBD1; len: 15; v_gene: TRBV11-2; CDR3aa: CASSLSETGTTGYTF; CDR3nt: TGTGCCAGCAGCCTAAGCGAGACAGGGACGACCGGCTACACCTTC
j_gene: TRBJ1-1; abundance: NA; d_gene: NA; len: 11; v_gene: TRBV28; CDR3aa: CASTYRAEAFF; CDR3nt: TGTGCCAGCACCTACAGGGCGGAAGCTTTCTTT
j_gene: TRBJ2-1; abundance: once; d_gene: TRBD2; len: 15; v_gene: TRBV30; CDR3aa: CAWTPGLASYNEQFF; CDR3nt: TGTGCCTGGACACCGGGACTAGCGAGCTACAATGAGCAGTTCTTC
j_gene: TRBJ2-2; abundance: once; d_gene: NA; len: 13; v_gene: TRBV7-3; CDR3aa: CASSFRNTGELFF; CDR3nt: TGTGCCAGCAGCTTCCGGAACACCGGGGAGCTGTTTTTT
j_gene: TRBJ1-2; abundance: few; d_gene: NA; len: 11; v_gene: TRBV11-2; CDR3aa: CASSSYYGYTF; CDR3nt: TGTGCCAGCAGCTCCTATTATGGCTACACCTTC
j_gene: TRBJ2-7; abundance: NA; d_gene: TRBD2; len: 16; v_gene: TRBV13; CDR3aa: CASSLGGLAGGYEQYF; CDR3nt: TGTGCCAGCAGCTTAGGGGGACTAGCGGGAGGTTACGAGCAGTACTTC
j_gene: TRBJ2-1; abundance: NA; d_gene: NA; len: 13; v_gene: TRBV28; CDR3aa: CASSRQGKNEQFF; CDR3nt: TGTGCCAGCAGCCGCCAGGGTAAAAATGAGCAGTTCTTC
j_gene: TRBJ1-2; abundance: NA; d_gene: NA; len: 13; v_gene: TRBV28; CDR3aa: CASSFGGNYGYTF; CDR3nt: TGTGCCAGCAGTTTCGGGGGAAACTATGGCTACACCTTC
j_gene: TRBJ2-2; abundance: NA; d_gene: TRBD1; len: 14; v_gene: TRBV18; CDR3aa: CASSPRQGTGELFF; CDR3nt: TGTGCCAGCTCACCTCGACAGGGGACCGGGGAGCTGTTTTTT
j_gene: TRBJ1-5; abundance: NA; d_gene: NA; len: 16; v_gene: TRBV19; CDR3aa: CASSPSWTVSNQPQHF; CDR3nt: TGTGCCAGTAGTCCCTCCTGGACAGTCAGCAATCAGCCCCAGCATTTT
j_gene: TRBJ2-1; abundance: few; d_gene: TRBD2; len: 19; v_gene: TRBV4-1; CDR3aa: CASSHGTLTRASGNNEQFF; CDR3nt: TGCGCCAGCAGCCACGGGACGCTGACAAGGGCTAGCGGGAACAATGAGCAGTTCTTC
j_gene: TRBJ1-2; abundance: NA; d_gene: NA; len: 14; v_gene: TRBV6-1; CDR3aa: CASRSGGLDYGYTF; CDR3nt: TGTGCCAGCAGATCGGGGGGGTTGGACTATGGCTACACCTTC
j_gene: TRBJ2-3; abundance: NA; d_gene: TRBD1; len: 15; v_gene: TRBV9; CDR3aa: CASSVVGQGSDTQYF; CDR3nt: TGTGCCAGCAGCGTGGTGGGACAGGGGTCAGATACGCAGTATTTT
j_gene: TRBJ2-7; abundance: NA; d_gene: NA; len: 14; v_gene: TRBV5-6; CDR3aa: CASTPRGGTHEQYF; CDR3nt: TGTGCCAGCACCCCACGGGGCGGGACCCACGAGCAGTACTTC
j_gene: TRBJ1-4; abundance: NA; d_gene: NA; len: 18; v_gene: TRBV15; CDR3aa: CATSRGPPLQATNEKLFF; CDR3nt: TGTGCCACCAGCAGAGGGCCCCCCCTACAGGCAACTAATGAAAAACTGTTTTTT
j_gene: TRBJ2-7; abundance: NA; d_gene: NA; len: 12; v_gene: TRBV28; CDR3aa: CASRRTVSEQYF; CDR3nt: TGTGCCAGCAGGCGGACAGTCTCCGAGCAGTACTTC
j_gene: TRBJ1-2; abundance: NA; d_gene: NA; len: 14; v_gene: TRBV5-1; CDR3aa: CASSLTAGLYGYTF; CDR3nt: TGCGCCAGCAGCTTGACGGCGGGCCTCTATGGCTACACCTTC
j_gene: TRBJ2-7; abundance: NA; d_gene: TRBD1; len: 13; v_gene: TRBV5-4; CDR3aa: CASSATGLHEQYF; CDR3nt: TGTGCCAGCAGCGCGACAGGGTTGCACGAGCAGTACTTC
j_gene: TRBJ2-6; abundance: NA; d_gene: NA; len: 16; v_gene: TRBV13; CDR3aa: CASSLAANSGANVLTF; CDR3nt: TGTGCCAGCAGCTTAGCCGCGAACTCTGGGGCCAACGTCCTGACTTTC
j_gene: TRBJ1-1; abundance: NA; d_gene: NA; len: 16; v_gene: TRBV5-6; CDR3aa: CASSLDETRGYTEAFF; CDR3nt: TGTGCCAGCAGCTTGGACGAGACAAGGGGATACACTGAAGCTTTCTTT
j_gene: TRBJ2-5; abundance: NA; d_gene: TRBD2; len: 15; v_gene: TRBV30; CDR3aa: CAWTLAGGPVETQYF; CDR3nt: TGTGCCTGGACCCTAGCGGGAGGGCCCGTAGAGACCCAGTACTTC
j_gene: TRBJ2-1; abundance: NA; d_gene: NA; len: 13; v_gene: TRBV7-3; CDR3aa: CASSLQRANEQFF; CDR3nt: TGTGCCAGCAGCTTACAGCGGGCCAATGAGCAGTTCTTC
j_gene: TRBJ2-7; abundance: few; d_gene: TRBD1; len: 16; v_gene: TRBV11-2; CDR3aa: CASSSIQRTGIYEQYF; CDR3nt: TGTGCCAGCAGCTCCATACAGAGGACAGGGATCTACGAGCAGTACTTC
j_gene: TRBJ2-1; abundance: NA; d_gene: NA; len: 15; v_gene: TRBV5-4; CDR3aa: CASSRRDTQYNEQFF; CDR3nt: TGTGCCAGCAGCAGAAGGGACACTCAATACAATGAGCAGTTCTTC
j_gene: TRBJ1-5; abundance: NA; d_gene: TRBD1; len: 15; v_gene: TRBV19; CDR3aa: CASSPRQGYDQPQHF; CDR3nt: TGTGCCAGTAGCCCGAGACAGGGCTATGATCAGCCCCAGCATTTT
j_gene: TRBJ2-5; abundance: NA; d_gene: TRBD2; len: 13; v_gene: TRBV7-9; CDR3aa: CASSSSGGETQYF; CDR3nt: TGTGCCAGCAGCTCTTCGGGAGGGGAGACCCAGTACTTC
j_gene: TRBJ1-3; abundance: NA; d_gene: NA; len: 17; v_gene: TRBV7-2; CDR3aa: CASSRGGVWSSGNTIYF; CDR3nt: TGTGCCAGCAGCCGCGGGGGGGTTTGGAGCTCTGGAAACACCATATATTTT
j_gene: TRBJ1-4; abundance: NA; d_gene: TRBD1; len: 15; v_gene: TRBV7-2; CDR3aa: CASSLAGGGREKLFF; CDR3nt: TGTGCCAGCAGCTTAGCTGGAGGGGGCAGGGAAAAACTGTTTTTT
j_gene: TRBJ2-6; abundance: NA; d_gene: TRBD1; len: 16; v_gene: TRBV7-9; CDR3aa: CASLGQGALGANVLTF; CDR3nt: TGTGCCAGCCTGGGACAGGGGGCACTGGGGGCCAACGTCCTGACTTTC
j_gene: TRBJ1-4; abundance: NA; d_gene: NA; len: 15; v_gene: TRBV23-1; CDR3aa: CASSVPGSTNEKLFF; CDR3nt: TGCGCCAGCAGCGTTCCGGGGTCAACTAATGAAAAACTGTTTTTT
j_gene: TRBJ2-1; abundance: NA; d_gene: TRBD1; len: 15; v_gene: TRBV2; CDR3aa: CASSTGTGGSDEQFF; CDR3nt: TGTGCCAGCAGTACGGGGACAGGGGGCTCGGATGAGCAGTTCTTC
j_gene: TRBJ1-5; abundance: NA; d_gene: NA; len: 13; v_gene: TRBV4-1; CDR3aa: CASSPSGYQPQHF; CDR3nt: TGCGCCAGCAGCCCGTCAGGGTATCAGCCCCAGCATTTT
j_gene: TRBJ2-1; abundance: NA; d_gene: NA; len: 16; v_gene: TRBV19; CDR3aa: CASSIVGGSSYNEQFF; CDR3nt: TGTGCCAGTAGTATAGTGGGGGGTAGCTCCTACAATGAGCAGTTCTTC
j_gene: TRBJ2-1; abundance: few; d_gene: NA; len: 13; v_gene: TRBV10-2; CDR3aa: CASSMDWGNEQFF; CDR3nt: TGCGCCAGCAGCATGGACTGGGGCAATGAGCAGTTCTTC
j_gene: TRBJ2-1; abundance: once; d_gene: TRBD2; len: 14; v_gene: TRBV5-1; CDR3aa: CASSSLAGADEQFF; CDR3nt: TGCGCCAGCAGCTCGTTAGCGGGAGCAGATGAGCAGTTCTTC
j_gene: TRBJ2-4; abundance: NA; d_gene: TRBD1; len: 13; v_gene: TRBV9; CDR3aa: CASNRDRDGIQYF; CDR3nt: TGTGCCAGCAACCGGGACAGGGATGGCATTCAGTACTTC
j_gene: TRBJ1-2; abundance: NA; d_gene: NA; len: 14; v_gene: TRBV9; CDR3aa: CASSVGSGNYGYTF; CDR3nt: TGTGCCAGCAGCGTAGGGTCAGGGAACTATGGCTACACCTTC
j_gene: TRBJ2-5; abundance: once; d_gene: TRBD2; len: 15; v_gene: TRBV2; CDR3aa: CASSGGLADQETQYF; CDR3nt: TGTGCCAGCAGTGGGGGACTAGCGGACCAAGAGACCCAGTACTTC
j_gene: TRBJ2-5; abundance: NA; d_gene: NA; len: 15; v_gene: TRBV5-4; CDR3aa: CASSPILGGQETQYF; CDR3nt: TGTGCCAGCAGCCCGATACTAGGGGGCCAAGAGACCCAGTACTTC